The present entry profiles one T cell receptor (beta chain) with its context. Its antigen is unidentified. This record comes from a study of cytomegalovirus exposure and HLA in healthy donors. The PCR ran on 60 Vbeta and 13 Jbeta primers. In the source study's methods: Later analysis identified roughly 84 million unique TCR beta chains, 9 million to 12 million shared. The method was immunoSEQ multiplex PCR; TCRdb's version includes in-frame clones alone and lacks a portion of them. V, J and clone size were drawn from that table, and D and trimming were deduced from the DNA. This table has around 90,000 clones, around 80% appearing once. Findings of the study overall: Sequences of the TCR beta chain were said to predict the HLA-A and HLA-B alleles of most subjects accurately. A later analysis found that most CMV-associated TCR beta chains appeared HLA-restricted.

The sequenced material came from PBMCs. The origin of this receptor is a man aged 25 to 40 in good health and CMV-seronegative.

DNA of the CDR3: TGTGCCAGTAGACAGGGGGGTAATTCACCCCTCCACTTT. Protein product: CASRQGGNSPLHF. V and J are TRBV7-3 and TRBJ1-6; 9 positions match TRBD1. The CDR3 sequence is 13 residues long. In germline, CDR1 is SGHTA, CDR2 FQGTGA. V lost 9 bases and J lost 6; bases outside the gene matches: 3.